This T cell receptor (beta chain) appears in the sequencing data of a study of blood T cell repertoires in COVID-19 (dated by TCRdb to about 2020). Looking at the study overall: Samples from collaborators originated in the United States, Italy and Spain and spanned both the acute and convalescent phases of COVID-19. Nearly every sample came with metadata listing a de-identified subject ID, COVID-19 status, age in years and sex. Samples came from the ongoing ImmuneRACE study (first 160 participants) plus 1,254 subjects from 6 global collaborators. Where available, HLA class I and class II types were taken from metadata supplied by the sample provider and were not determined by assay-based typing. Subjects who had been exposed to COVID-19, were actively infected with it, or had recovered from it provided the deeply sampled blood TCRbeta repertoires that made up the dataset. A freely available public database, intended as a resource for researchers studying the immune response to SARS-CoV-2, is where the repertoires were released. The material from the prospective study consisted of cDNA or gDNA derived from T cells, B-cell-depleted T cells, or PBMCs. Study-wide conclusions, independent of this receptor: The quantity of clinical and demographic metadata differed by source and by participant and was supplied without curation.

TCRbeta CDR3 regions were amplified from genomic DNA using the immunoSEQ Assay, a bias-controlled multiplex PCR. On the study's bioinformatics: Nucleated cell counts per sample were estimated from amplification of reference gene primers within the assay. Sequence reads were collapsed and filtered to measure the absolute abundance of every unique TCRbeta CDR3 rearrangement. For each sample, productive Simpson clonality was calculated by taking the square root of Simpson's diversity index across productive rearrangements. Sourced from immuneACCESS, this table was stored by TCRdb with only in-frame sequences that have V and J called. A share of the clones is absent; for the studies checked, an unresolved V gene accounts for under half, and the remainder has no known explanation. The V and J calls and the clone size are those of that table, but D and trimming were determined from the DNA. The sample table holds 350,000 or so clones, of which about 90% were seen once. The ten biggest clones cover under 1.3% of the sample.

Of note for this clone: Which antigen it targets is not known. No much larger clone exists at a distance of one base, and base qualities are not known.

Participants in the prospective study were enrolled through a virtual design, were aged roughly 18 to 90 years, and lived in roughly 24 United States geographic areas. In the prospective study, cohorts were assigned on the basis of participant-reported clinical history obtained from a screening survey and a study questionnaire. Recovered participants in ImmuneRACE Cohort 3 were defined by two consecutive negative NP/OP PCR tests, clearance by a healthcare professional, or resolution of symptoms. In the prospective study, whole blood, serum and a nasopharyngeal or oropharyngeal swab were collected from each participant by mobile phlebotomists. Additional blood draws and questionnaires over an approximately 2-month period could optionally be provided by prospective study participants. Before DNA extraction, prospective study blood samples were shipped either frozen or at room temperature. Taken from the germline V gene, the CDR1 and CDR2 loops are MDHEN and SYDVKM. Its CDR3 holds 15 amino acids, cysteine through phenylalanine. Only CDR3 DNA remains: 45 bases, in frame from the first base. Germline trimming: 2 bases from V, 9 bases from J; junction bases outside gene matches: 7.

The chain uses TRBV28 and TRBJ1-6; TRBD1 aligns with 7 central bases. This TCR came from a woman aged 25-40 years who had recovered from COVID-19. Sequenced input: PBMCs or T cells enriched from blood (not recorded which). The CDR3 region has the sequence CASSLPGQFTSPLHF. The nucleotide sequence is TGTGCCAGCAGTTTACCGGGACAGTTTACTTCACCCCTCCACTTT.